This is a list of T cell receptor beta chains from one sample in a study of shared clonotypes between healthy human individuals. Data came from immunoSEQ multiplex PCR; TCRdb stores just in-frame clones and leaves some out. The sample consists of about 2.5 million clones, around 90% of them appearing once. Sequenced sample: naive CD4+ T cells from PBMCs. The origin of the receptors is a man aged 18 to 30 in good health. Some clones in this sample may be carry-over from other donors' samples. Both conserved end residues are part of each CDR3. D genes are given only for firm matches. Not every row has a clone size; where given, it reads once, few, many or a size class.

size,J,V,D,DNA,CDR3
.,TRBJ2-5,TRBV5-6,TRBD2,TGTGCCAGCAGCTTGAGGGAGCGGGGAGAGACCCAGTACTTC,CASSLRERGETQYF
.,TRBJ2-1,TRBV6-1,TRBD2,TGTGCCAGCAGCGGTACTAGCGGGAGCCGGGAGCAGTTCTTC,CASSGTSGSREQFF
.,TRBJ1-2,TRBV28,.,TGTGCCAGCAGTTACGGGGTTGGCTATGGCTACACCTTC,CASSYGVGYGYTF
.,TRBJ2-2,TRBV7-3,TRBD1,TGTGCCAGCAGCTTAGGCAGGGGGACCGGGGAGCTGTTTTTT,CASSLGRGTGELFF
.,TRBJ2-2,TRBV28,.,TGTGCCAGCAGTTTACGGGTGTCGAACACCGGGGAGCTGTTTTTT,CASSLRVSNTGELFF
.,TRBJ2-7,TRBV4-2,.,TGTGCCAGCAGCCAAGTTGGGCAGGGGGGTATCGAGCAGTACTTC,CASSQVGQGGIEQYF
.,TRBJ1-5,TRBV28,TRBD1,TGTGCCAGCAGTGCACCCCGGGACAGCCGCAGACAGCCCCAGCATTTT,CASSAPRDSRRQPQHF
once,TRBJ2-7,TRBV19,TRBD2,TGTGCCAGTAGGTATAGTAGCGGGCTCTACGAGCAGTACTTC,CASRYSSGLYEQYF
.,TRBJ2-6,TRBV7-3,.,TGTGCCAGCAGCTTAATCTCTGGGGCCAACGTCCTGACTTTC,CASSLISGANVLTF
few,TRBJ1-1,TRBV5-4,TRBD1,TGTGCCAGCAGCCAGGCGGACAGGGGCAGGACTGAAGCTTTCTTT,CASSQADRGRTEAFF
.,TRBJ2-5,TRBV7-2,.,TGTGCCAGCAGCTCCCGACAGCAAGAGACCCAGTACTTC,CASSSRQQETQYF
.,TRBJ1-5,TRBV6-6,.,TGTGCCAGCACTCAGGAACAGGCCGGCAATCAGCCCCAGCATTTT,CASTQEQAGNQPQHF
few,TRBJ1-2,TRBV7-9,TRBD1,TGTGCCAGCAGCTTAGTAGGGGGCGCCTCGTATAGCTACACCTTC,CASSLVGGASYSYTF
.,TRBJ1-3,TRBV9,.,TGTGCCAGCAGCGTAGATCTGGGCAGGGAAGGAAACACCATATATTTT,CASSVDLGREGNTIYF
.,TRBJ1-3,TRBV29-1,.,TGCAGCGTTGAAGGGGGGGGGATTGAAGCTGGAAACACCATATATTTT,CSVEGGGIEAGNTIYF
.,TRBJ2-2,TRBV9,.,TGTGCCAGCAGCGTAGTTACCTCCCGGGGTGGAGGAGCGAACACCGGGGAGCTGTTTTTT,CASSVVTSRGGGANTGELFF
.,TRBJ2-1,TRBV15,TRBD2,TGTGCCACCAGCCCGCGGGCGGGAGACGATGAGCAGTTCTTC,CATSPRAGDDEQFF
.,TRBJ2-7,TRBV11-2,TRBD2,TGTGCCAGCAGCTTAGCCGCGGGAGCCGAGCAGTACTTC,CASSLAAGAEQYF
.,TRBJ2-1,TRBV5-1,.,TGCGCCAGCAGCGGGGGGGCCACGAGCTCCTACAATGAGCAGTTCTTC,CASSGGATSSYNEQFF
.,TRBJ1-1,TRBV7-2,TRBD1,TGTGCCAGCAGCTTAAGGGGCATTCGACAGGGGGCAGCGAACACTGAAGCTTTCTTT,CASSLRGIRQGAANTEAFF
once,TRBJ2-1,TRBV7-2,TRBD2,TGTGCCAGCAGCTTAGGGGGACTAGCGGGTATCAATGAGCAGTTCTTC,CASSLGGLAGINEQFF
once,TRBJ1-5,TRBV27,.,TGTGCCAGCAGTTTAACCCTGAATCGGCCCCAGCATTTT,CASSLTLNRPQHF
once,TRBJ1-6,TRBV7-9,TRBD1,TGTGCCAGCAGCCTCAGACAGGGGGCATATAATTCACCCCTCCACTTT,CASSLRQGAYNSPLHF
.,TRBJ2-3,TRBV9,.,TGTGCCAGCAGCGCCTACGCTAGCGCTTCTAGCACAGATACGCAGTATTTT,CASSAYASASSTDTQYF